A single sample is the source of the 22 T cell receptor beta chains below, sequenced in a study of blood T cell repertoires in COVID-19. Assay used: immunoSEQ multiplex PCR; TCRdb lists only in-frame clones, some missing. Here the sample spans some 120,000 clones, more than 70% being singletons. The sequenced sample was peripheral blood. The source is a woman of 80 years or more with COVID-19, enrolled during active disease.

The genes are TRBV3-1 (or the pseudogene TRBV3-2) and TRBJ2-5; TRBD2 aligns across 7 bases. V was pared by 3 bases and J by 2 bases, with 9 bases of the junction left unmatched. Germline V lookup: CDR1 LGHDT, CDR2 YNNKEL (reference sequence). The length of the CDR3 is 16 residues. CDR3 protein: CASSQDDTSDQETQYF. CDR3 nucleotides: TGTGCCAGCAGCCAGGACGACACTAGCGATCAAGAGACCCAGTACTTC.

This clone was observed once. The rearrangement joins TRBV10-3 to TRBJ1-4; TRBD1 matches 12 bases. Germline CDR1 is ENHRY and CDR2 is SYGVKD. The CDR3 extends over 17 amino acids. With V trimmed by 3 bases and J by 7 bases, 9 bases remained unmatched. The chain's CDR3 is CAISDSGTGGDFEKLFF. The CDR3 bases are TGTGCCATCAGTGATTCCGGGACAGGGGGCGATTTTGAAAAACTGTTTTTT.

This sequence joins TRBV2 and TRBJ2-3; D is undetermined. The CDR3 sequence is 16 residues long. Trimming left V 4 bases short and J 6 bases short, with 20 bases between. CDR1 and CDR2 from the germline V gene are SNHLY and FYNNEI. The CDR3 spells CASSVSSRIFIDTQYF. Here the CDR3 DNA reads TGTGCCAGCAGTGTCTCCAGTCGAATTTTCATCGATACGCAGTATTTT.

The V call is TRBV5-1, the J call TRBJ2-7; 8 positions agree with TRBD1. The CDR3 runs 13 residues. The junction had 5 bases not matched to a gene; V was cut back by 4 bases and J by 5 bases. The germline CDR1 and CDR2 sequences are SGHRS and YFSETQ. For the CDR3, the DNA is TGCGCCAGCAGCCTTAAGACAGGGGACGAGCAGTACTTC. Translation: CASSLKTGDEQYF.

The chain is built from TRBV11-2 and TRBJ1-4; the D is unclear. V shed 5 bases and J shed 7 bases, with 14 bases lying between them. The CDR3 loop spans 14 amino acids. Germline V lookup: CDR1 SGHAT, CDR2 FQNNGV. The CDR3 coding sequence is TGTGCCAGCAGCCGTTTTTTGGGAGCTGAAAAACTGTTTTTT. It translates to CASSRFLGAEKLFF.

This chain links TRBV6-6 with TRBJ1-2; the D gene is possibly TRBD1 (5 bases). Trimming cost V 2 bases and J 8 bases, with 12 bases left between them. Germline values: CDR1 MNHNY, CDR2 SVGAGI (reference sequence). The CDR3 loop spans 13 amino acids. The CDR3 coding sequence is TGTGCCAGCAGTTACGCACAGGAAATAGGCTACACCTTC. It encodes CASSYAQEIGYTF.

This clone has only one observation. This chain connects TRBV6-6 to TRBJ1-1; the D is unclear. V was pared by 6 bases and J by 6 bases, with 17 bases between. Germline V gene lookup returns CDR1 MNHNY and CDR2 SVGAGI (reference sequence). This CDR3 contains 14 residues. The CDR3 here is CASRFQTSLPEAFF. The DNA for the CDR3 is TGTGCCAGCAGGTTCCAAACGTCCCTACCTGAAGCTTTCTTT.

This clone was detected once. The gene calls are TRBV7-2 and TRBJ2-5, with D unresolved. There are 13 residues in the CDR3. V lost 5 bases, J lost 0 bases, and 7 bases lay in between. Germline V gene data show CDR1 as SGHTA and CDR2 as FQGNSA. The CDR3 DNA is TGTGCCAGCAGCCCGCGGCACCAAGAGACCCAGTACTTC. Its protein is CASSPRHQETQYF.

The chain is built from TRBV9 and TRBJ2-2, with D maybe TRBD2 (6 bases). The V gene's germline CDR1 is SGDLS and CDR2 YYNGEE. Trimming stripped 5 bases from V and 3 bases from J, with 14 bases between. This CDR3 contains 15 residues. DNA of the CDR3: TGTGCCAGCAGTCCTGCGGGGCGCGACACCGGGGAGCTGTTTTTT. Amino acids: CASSPAGRDTGELFF.

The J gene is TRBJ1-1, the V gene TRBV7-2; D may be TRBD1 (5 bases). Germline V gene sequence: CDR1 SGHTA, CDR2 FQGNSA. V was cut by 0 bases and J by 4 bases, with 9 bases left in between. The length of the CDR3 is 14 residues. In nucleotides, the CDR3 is TGTGCCAGCAGCTTAGCGCGGGGGGGCACTGAAGCTTTCTTT. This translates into CASSLARGGTEAFF.

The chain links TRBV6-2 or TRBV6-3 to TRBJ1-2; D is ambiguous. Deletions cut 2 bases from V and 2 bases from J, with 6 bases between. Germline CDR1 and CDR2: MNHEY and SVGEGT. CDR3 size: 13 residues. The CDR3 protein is CASSYTGNYGYTF. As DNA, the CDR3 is TGTGCCAGCAGTTACACCGGGAACTATGGCTACACCTTC.

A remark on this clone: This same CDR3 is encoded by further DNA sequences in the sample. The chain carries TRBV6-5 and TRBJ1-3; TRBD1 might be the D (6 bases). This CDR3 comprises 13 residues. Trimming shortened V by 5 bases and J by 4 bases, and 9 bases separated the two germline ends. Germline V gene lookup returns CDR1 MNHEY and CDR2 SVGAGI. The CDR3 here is CASSTGSGNTIYF. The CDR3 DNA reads TGTGCCAGCAGTACAGGGTCAGGAAACACCATATATTTT.

The CDR3 protein is CASSPPTSAEAFF. The CDR3 region has the DNA TGTGCCAGCTCACCCCCGACCTCCGCGGAGGCTTTCTTT. The chain uses TRBV18 and TRBJ1-1; D is undetermined. The V gene's germline CDR1 is KGHSH and CDR2 LQKENI. CDR3 length: 13 amino acids. V shed 3 bases and J shed 11 bases, with 16 bases lying between them.

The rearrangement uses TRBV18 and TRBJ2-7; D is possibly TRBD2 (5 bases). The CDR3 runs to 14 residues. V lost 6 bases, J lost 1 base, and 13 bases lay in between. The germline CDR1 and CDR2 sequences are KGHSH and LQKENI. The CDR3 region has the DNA TGTGCCAGCTCGCCCCGGGATAAGTCCTACGAGCAGTACTTC. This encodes CASSPRDKSYEQYF.

In DNA, the CDR3 is TGTGCCAGCAGTTTCCGACAGGGGAACACTGAAGCTTTCTTT. Amino acid sequence: CASSFRQGNTEAFF. The chain is built from TRBV27 and TRBJ1-1, with 7 bases lining up with TRBD1. The CDR3 is 14 residues long. The germline CDR1 and CDR2 sequences are MNHEY and SMNVEV (reference sequence). V trimming: 3 bases; J trimming: 1 base; junction bases outside the gene matches: 2.

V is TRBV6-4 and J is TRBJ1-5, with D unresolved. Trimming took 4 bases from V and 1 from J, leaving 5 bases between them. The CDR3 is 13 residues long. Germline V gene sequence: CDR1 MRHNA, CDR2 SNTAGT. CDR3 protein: CASSVESNQPQHF. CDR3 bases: TGTGCCAGCAGTGTAGAAAGCAATCAGCCCCAGCATTTT.

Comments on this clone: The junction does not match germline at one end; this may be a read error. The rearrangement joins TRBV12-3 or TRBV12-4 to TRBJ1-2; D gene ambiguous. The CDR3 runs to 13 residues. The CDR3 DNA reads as TGTACCAGCAGTTTAAAACCGAGCGGGGGCTACACCTTC. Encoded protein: CTSSLKPSGGYTF.

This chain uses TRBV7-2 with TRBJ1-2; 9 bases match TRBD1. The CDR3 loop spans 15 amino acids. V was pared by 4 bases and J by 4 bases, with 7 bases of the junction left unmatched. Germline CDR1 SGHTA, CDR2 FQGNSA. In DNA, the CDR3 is TGTGCCAGCAGCTCGGGACAGGGTGGTGGCTATGGCTACACCTTC. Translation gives CASSSGQGGGYGYTF. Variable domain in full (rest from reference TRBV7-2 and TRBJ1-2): GAGVSQSPSNKVTEKGKDVELRCDPISGHTALYWYRQSLGQGLEFLIYFQGNSAPDKSGLPSDRFSAERTGGSVSTLTIQRTQQEDSAVYLCASSSGQGGGYGYTFGSGTRLTVV.

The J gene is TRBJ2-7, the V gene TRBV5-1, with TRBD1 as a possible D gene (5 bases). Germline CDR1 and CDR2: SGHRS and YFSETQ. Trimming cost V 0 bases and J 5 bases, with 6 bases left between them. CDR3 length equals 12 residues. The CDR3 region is CASSLGRDEQYF. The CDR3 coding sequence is TGCGCCAGCAGCTTGGGCAGGGACGAGCAGTACTTC.

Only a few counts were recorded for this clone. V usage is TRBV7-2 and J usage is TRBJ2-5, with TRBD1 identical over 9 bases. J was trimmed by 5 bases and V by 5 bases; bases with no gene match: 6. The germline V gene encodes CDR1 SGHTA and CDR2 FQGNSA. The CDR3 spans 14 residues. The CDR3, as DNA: TGTGCCAGCAGCAAACAGGGGGCTCTGGAGACCCAGTACTTC. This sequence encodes CASSKQGALETQYF.

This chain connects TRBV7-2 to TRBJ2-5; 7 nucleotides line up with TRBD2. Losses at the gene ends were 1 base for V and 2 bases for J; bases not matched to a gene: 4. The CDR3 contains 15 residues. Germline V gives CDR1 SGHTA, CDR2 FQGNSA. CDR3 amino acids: CASSLVGGIQETQYF. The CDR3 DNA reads TGTGCCAGCAGCTTAGTGGGGGGGATTCAAGAGACCCAGTACTTC.

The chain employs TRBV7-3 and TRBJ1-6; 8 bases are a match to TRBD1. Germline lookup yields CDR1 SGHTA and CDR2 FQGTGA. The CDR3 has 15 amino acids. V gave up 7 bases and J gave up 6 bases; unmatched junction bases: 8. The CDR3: CASIPGQELNSPLHF. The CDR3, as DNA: TGTGCCAGCATCCCGGGACAGGAGCTTAATTCACCCCTCCACTTT.